The text below deals with one T cell receptor (beta chain). Germline-derived CDR1 and CDR2 are SGHKS and YYEKEE (reference sequence). After removal of 4 bases from V and 6 bases from J, the junction contained 10 bases not matched to a gene. This CDR3 contains 15 residues. The data originate from a study of blood T cell repertoires in COVID-19. Measured with immunoSEQ multiplex PCR; TCRdb has only the in-frame clones, and not every one. The sample lists about 200,000 clones, approximately 86% occurring once. The chain employs TRBV5-5 and TRBJ2-1; 7 nucleotides match TRBD2. Sequenced sample: PBMCs or T cells enriched from blood (not recorded which). This TCR was sampled from a woman aged 25-40 years who had been exposed to COVID-19. DNA of the CDR3: TGTGCCAGCAGCCACGGCACACTAGCGATCAATGAGCAGTTCTTC. This codes for CASSHGTLAINEQFF.